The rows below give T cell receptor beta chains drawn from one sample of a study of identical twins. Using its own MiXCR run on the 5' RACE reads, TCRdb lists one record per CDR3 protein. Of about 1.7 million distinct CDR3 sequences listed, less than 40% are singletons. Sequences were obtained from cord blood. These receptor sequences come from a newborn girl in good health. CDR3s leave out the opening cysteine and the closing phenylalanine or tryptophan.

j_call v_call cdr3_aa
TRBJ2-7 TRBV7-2 ASSLGPGQGVYEQY
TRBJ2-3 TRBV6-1 ASSGIGTAYSTDTQY
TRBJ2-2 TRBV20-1 SCISSGGGGELF
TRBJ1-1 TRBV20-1 SASTWDTDTEAF
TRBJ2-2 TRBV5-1 ASSLASDTGELF
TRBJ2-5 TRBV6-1 ASSERTFGETQY
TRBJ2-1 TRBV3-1 ASSRGGLNEQF
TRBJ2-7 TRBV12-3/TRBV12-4 ASSSHAMCNEQY
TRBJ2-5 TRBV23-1 ASSQSMDWETQY
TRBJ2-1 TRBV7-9 ASIPPGTSGGDEQF
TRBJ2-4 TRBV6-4 ASSSRAGPNIQY
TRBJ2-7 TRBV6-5 ASSSQGSSYEQY
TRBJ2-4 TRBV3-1 ASSQGFRFNLAKNIQY
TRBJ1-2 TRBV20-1 SARTGSLGYT
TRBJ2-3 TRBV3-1 ASSQQGSDTQY
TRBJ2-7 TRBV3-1 ASSQAGQIPSYEQY
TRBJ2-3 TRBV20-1 SARGRSGTDTQY
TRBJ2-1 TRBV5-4 ASSRDYSGTTNEQF
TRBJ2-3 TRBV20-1 SATDRVYDTQY
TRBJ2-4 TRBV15 ATSRGVAKNIQY
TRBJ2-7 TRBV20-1 SARDGDRGSSYEQY
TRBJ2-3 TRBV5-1 ASSSIDSTDTQY
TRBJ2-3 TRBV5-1 ASSPGPLSTDTQY
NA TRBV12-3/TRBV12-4 ASSSWTSGRNNEQY
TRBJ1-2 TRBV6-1 ASSEQGVYGYT
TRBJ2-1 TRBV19 ASSIIGLVNEQF
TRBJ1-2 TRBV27 ASRQATGYGYT
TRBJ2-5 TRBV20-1 SARVGPQETQY
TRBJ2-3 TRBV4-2 ASSQDEGPGTSTDTQY
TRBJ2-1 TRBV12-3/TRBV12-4 ASSSLEDNEQF
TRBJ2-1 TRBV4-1 ASSHLARHNEQF
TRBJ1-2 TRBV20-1 SASTTDRAYGYT
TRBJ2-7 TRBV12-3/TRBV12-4 ASSSRLAGAYEQY
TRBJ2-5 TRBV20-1 SATTGSGTQETQY
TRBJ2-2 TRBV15 ATSRLYSGGNTGELF
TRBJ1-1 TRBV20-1 SARPPGRLNTEAF
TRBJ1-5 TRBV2 ASSRTEMRNQPQH
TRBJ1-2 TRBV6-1 ASSHRGQDGYT
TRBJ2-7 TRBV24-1 ATSDPRTSGNLYEQY
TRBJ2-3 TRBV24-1 ATSDFGTSGTDTQY
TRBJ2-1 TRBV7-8 ASSLGRLPSSYNEQF
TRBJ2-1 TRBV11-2 ASSWSRGYEQF
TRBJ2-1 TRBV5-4 ASSFTAEQF
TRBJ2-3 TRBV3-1 ASSQDTSGGIVDTQY
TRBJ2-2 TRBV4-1 ASSPFAGELF
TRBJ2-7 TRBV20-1 SARDGTYEQY
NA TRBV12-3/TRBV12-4 ASSFSSGGRTQY
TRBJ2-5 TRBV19 ASTRTASFQETQY
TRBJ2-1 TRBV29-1 SVLEYGYNEQF
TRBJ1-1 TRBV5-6 ASSEQGRAF
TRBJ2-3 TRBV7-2 ASSLQTSGTDTQY
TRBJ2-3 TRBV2 ARTSRVYTDTQY
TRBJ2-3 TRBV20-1 RASRGTQY